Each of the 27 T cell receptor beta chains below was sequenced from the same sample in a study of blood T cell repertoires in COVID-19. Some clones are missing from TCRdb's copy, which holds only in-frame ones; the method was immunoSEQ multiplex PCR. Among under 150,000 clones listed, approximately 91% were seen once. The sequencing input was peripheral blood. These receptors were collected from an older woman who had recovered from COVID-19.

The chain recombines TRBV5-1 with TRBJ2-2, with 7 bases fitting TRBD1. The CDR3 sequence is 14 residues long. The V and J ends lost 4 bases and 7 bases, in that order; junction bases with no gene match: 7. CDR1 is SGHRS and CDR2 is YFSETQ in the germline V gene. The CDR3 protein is CASSPTGDGGELFF. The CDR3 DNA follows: TGCGCCAGCAGCCCAACAGGGGATGGCGGGGAGCTGTTTTTT.

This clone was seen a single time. The CDR3 reads CASTSPTRGGETQYF. CDR3 nucleotides: TGTGCCAGCACTTCTCCAACCAGGGGTGGAGAGACCCAGTACTTC. The genes are TRBV7-2 and TRBJ2-5, with D tentatively TRBD1 (6 bases). Germline lookup yields CDR1 SGHTA and CDR2 FQGNSA. The V and J ends lost 7 bases and 4 bases respectively, with 19 bases between them. The CDR3 sequence is 15 residues long.

As DNA, the CDR3 is TGTGCCAGCAGCCCCGGACAGCCGAAATATAGCAATCAGCCCCAGCATTTT. It yields the protein CASSPGQPKYSNQPQHF. The chain couples TRBV21-1 to TRBJ1-5; the table's D gene call, TRBD1, was not cross checked with the DNA. TRBV21-1 is noted as a pseudogene. This CDR3 has 17 residues.

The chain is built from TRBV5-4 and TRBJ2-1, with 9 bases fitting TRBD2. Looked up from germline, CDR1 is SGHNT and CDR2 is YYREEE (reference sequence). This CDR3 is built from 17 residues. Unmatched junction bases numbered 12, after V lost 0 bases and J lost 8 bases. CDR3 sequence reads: CASSLAGWGGRADEQFF. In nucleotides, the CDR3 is TGTGCCAGCAGCTTGGCCGGTTGGGGCGGGAGGGCCGATGAGCAGTTCTTC.

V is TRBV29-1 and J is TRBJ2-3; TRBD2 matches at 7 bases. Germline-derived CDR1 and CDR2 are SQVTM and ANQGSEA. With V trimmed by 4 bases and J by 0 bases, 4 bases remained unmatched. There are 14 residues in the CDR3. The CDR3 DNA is TGCAGCGTTGGGGGGGGGTCTAGCACAGATACGCAGTATTTT. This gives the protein CSVGGGSSTDTQYF.

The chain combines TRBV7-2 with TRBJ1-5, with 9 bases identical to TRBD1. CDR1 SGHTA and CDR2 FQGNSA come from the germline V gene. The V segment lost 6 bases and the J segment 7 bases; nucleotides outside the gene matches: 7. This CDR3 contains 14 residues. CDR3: CASSSTGGGQPQHF. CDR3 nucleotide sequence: TGTGCCAGCAGTTCGACAGGGGGAGGGCAGCCCCAGCATTTT.

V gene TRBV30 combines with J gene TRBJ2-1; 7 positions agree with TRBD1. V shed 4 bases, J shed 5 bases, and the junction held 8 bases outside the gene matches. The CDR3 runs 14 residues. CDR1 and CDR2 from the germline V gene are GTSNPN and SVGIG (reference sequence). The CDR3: CAWTTGARHNEQFF. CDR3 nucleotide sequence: TGTGCCTGGACCACAGGGGCACGACACAATGAGCAGTTCTTC.

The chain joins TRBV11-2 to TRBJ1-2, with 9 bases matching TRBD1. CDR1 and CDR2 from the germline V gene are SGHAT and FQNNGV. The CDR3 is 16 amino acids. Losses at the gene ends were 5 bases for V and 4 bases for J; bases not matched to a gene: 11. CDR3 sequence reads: CASSPQAGQGTYGYTF. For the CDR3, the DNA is TGTGCCAGCAGCCCCCAGGCGGGACAGGGTACCTATGGCTACACCTTC.

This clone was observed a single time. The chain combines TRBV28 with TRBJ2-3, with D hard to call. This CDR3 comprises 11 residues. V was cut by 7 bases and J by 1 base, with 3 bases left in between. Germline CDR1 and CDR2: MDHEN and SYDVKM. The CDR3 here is CASTRTDTQYF. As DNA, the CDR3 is TGTGCCAGCACTCGCACAGATACGCAGTATTTT.

CDR3 sequence reads: CASSLWGQGDTEAFF. The CDR3, as DNA: TGTGCCAGCAGTTTATGGGGACAGGGGGACACTGAAGCTTTCTTT. The chain uses TRBV27 and TRBJ1-1; 11 bases line up with TRBD1. This CDR3 is 15 amino acids long. V lost 1 base and J lost 3; bases outside the gene matches: 1. The germline CDR1 and CDR2 sequences are MNHEY and SMNVEV (reference sequence).

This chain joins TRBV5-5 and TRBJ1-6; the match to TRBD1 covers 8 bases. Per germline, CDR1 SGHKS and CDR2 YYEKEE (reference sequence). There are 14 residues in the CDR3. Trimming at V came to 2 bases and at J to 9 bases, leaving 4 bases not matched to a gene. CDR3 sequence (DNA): TGTGCCAGCAGCTTCGGACAGGGCCGTTCACCCCTCCACTTT. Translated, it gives CASSFGQGRSPLHF.

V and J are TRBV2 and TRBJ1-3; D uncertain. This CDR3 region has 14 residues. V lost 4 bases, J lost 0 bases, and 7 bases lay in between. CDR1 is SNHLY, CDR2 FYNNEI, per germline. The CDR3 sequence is CASSAGYSGNTIYF. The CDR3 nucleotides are TGTGCCAGCAGTGCAGGCTACTCTGGAAACACCATATATTTT.

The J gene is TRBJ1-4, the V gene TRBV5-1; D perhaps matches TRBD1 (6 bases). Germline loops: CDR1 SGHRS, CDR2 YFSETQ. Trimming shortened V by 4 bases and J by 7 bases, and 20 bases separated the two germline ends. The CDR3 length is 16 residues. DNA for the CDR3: TGCGCCAGCAGCCCCGTTGGGGGCGTTCGGGTTGAAAAACTGTTTTTT. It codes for CASSPVGGVRVEKLFF.

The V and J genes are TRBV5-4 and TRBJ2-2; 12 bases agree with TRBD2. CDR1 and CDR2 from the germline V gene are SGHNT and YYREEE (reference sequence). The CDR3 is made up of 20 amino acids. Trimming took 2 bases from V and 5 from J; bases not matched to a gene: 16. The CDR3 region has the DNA TGTGCCAGCAGCTTCCCCATCGTAGGGGGACTAGCGGGCCCTACCGGGGAGCTGTTTTTT. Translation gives CASSFPIVGGLAGPTGELFF.

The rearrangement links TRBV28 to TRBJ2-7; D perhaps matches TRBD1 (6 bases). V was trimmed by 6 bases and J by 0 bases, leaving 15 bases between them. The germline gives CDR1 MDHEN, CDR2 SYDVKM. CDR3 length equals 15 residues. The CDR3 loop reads CASSPTPQGSYEQYF. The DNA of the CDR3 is TGTGCCAGCAGCCCCACCCCACAGGGCTCCTACGAGCAGTACTTC.

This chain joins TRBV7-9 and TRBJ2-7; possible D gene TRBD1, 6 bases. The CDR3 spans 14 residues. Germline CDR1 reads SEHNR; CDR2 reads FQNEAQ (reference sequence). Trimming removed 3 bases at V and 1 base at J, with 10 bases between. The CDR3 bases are TGTGCCAGCAGCTTGAACGGACAGTCCTACGAGCAGTACTTC. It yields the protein CASSLNGQSYEQYF.

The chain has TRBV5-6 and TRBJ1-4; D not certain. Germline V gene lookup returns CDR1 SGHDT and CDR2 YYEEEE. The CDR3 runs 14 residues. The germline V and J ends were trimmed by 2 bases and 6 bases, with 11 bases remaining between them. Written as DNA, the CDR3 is TGTGCCAGCAGCTTATGGACGGGAGATGAAAAACTGTTTTTT. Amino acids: CASSLWTGDEKLFF.

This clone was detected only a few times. CDR3 in DNA: TGTGCCAGCAGCTTAGTGTGGGAGGGGGGATGGCCCCTCCACTTT. Its protein product is CASSLVWEGGWPLHF. The chain recombines TRBV7-2 with TRBJ1-6; tentative D call: TRBD1 (6 bases). The CDR3 contains 15 residues. The germline V gene encodes CDR1 SGHTA and CDR2 FQGNSA. Trimming removed 1 base from V and 13 bases from J, with 17 bases in between.

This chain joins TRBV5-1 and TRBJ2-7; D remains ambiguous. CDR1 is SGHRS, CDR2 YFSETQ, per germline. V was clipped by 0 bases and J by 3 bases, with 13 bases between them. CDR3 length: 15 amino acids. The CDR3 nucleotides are TGCGCCAGCAGCTTGGGGGCCATCAATGACTACGAGCAGTACTTC. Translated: CASSLGAINDYEQYF.

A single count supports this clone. The CDR3 sequence: CASSIGQGGEQFF. Written as DNA, the CDR3 is TGTGCCAGTAGTATAGGACAGGGGGGTGAGCAGTTCTTC. The chain employs TRBV19 and TRBJ2-1; 9 bases map to TRBD1. The CDR3 consists of 13 residues. With V trimmed by 1 base and J by 9 bases, 1 base remained unmatched. CDR1 is LNHDA, CDR2 SQIVND, per germline (reference sequence).

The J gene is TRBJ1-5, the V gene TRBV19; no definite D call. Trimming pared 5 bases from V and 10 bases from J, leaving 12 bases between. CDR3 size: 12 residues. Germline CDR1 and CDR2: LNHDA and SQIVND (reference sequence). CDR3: CASSERRVPQHF. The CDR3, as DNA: TGTGCCAGTAGTGAACGGAGGGTTCCCCAGCATTTT.

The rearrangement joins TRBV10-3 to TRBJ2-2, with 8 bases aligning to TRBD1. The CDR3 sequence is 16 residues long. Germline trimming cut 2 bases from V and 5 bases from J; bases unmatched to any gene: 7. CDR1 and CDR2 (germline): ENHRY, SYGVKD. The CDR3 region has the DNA TGTGCCATCAGTGAGCGTAAGACAGGGGATACCGGGGAGCTGTTTTTT. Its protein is CAISERKTGDTGELFF.

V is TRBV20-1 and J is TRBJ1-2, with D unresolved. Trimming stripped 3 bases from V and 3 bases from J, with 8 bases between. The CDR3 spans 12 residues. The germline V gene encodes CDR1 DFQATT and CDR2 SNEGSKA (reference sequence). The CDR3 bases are TGCAGTGCTAGTGACGGGTACTATGGCTACACCTTC. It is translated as CSASDGYYGYTF.

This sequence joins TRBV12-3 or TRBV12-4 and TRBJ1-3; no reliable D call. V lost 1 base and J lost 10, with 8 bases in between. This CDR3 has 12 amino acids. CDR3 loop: CASSLVAATIYF. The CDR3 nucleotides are TGTGCCAGCAGTTTAGTGGCCGCAACCATATATTTT.

CDR3 coding DNA: TGTGCCAGCAGCTATGATAGGAGACAGAAAGATACGCAGTATTTT. Translating it yields CASSYDRRQKDTQYF. This chain joins TRBV6-2 or TRBV6-3 and TRBJ2-3; a weak D match, TRBD1 (5 bases). CDR3 length: 15 residues. In germline, CDR1 is MNHEY, CDR2 SVGEGT. V lost 6 bases, J lost 5 bases, and 18 bases lay in between.

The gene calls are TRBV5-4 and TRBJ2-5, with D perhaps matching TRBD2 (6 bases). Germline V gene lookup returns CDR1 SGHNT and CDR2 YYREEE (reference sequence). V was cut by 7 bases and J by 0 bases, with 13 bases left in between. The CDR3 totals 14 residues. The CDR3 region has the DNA TGTGCCAGCTCACGCTCGGGAGACCAAGAGACCCAGTACTTC. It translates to CASSRSGDQETQYF.

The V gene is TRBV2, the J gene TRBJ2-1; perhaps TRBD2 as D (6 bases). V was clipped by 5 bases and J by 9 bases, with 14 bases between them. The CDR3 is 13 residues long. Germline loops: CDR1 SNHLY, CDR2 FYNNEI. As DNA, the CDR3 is TGTGCCAGCAGTAAGAACCAGGGAGGTGAGCAGTTCTTC. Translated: CASSKNQGGEQFF.